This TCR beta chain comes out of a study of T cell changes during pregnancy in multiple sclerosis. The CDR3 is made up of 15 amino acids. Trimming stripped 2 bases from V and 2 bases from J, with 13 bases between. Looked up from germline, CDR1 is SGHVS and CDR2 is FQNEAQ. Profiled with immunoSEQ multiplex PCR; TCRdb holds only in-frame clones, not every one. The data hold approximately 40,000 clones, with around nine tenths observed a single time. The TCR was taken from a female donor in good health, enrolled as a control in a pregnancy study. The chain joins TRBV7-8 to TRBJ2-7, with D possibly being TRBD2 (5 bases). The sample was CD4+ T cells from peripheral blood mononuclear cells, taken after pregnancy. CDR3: CASSLIASYPYEQYF. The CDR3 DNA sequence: TGTGCCAGCAGCTTAATAGCTAGCTACCCCTACGAGCAGTACTTC.